These 14 T cell receptor beta chains share one sample of origin, sequenced in a study of CD8 T cells in Susac syndrome. Random-hexamer reverse transcription was applied to about 0.45 to 1 ug RNA. MiXCR was run by TCRdb on the immunoSEQ multiplex PCR reads, yielding one entry per CDR3 protein. The sample comprises under 250,000 distinct CDR3 sequences, around 93% of which are singletons, and around 0.072% rests with the top ten. The sequenced material came from CD4+ T cells from PBMCs. These receptors came from a human donor with multiple sclerosis.

The chain recombines TRBV12-3 or TRBV12-4 with TRBJ1-1; D call uncertain. This CDR3 has 17 amino acids. V shed 1 base and J shed 0 bases, with 15 bases lying between them. CDR3 sequence reads: CASSLGVGGHMNTEAFF. CDR3 coding DNA: TGTGCCAGCAGTTTAGGGGTCGGTGGGCATATGAACACTGAAGCTTTCTTT.

The rearrangement joins TRBV5-1 to TRBJ1-4; D possibly corresponds to TRBD1 (6 bases). Germline V CDR1 and CDR2: SGHRS, YFSETQ. Deletions cut 0 bases from V and 6 bases from J, with 12 bases between. The length of the CDR3 is 15 residues. CDR3 DNA: TGCGCCAGCAGCTTGGAACCAGGGGCCGATGAAAAACTGTTTTTT. This gives the protein CASSLEPGADEKLFF.

In DNA, the CDR3 is TGTGCCAGCAAGCGGGACACCGACAATGAGCAGTTCTTC. Amino acid sequence: CASKRDTDNEQFF. The chain recombines TRBV12-3 or TRBV12-4 with TRBJ2-1; D possibly corresponds to TRBD2 (7 bases). The CDR3 totals 13 residues. V was shortened by 7 bases and J by 5 bases, with 12 bases between the two germline ends.

The chain employs TRBV18 and TRBJ1-3; no reliable D call. CDR1 is KGHSH and CDR2 is LQKENI in the germline V gene. V was trimmed by 3 bases and J by 0 bases, leaving 15 bases between them. The length of the CDR3 is 17 residues. DNA of the CDR3: TGTGCCAGCTCACCCCGAGCCCCCCAGGTCTCTGGAAACACCATATATTTT. Its protein product is CASSPRAPQVSGNTIYF.

This chain connects TRBV24-1 to TRBJ2-1; D unresolved. CDR3 size: 11 residues. The V gene lost 0 bases and the J gene lost 12 bases, with 5 bases spanning the gap. CDR1 KGHDR and CDR2 SFDVKD come from the germline V gene. The CDR3 DNA reads TGTGCCACCAGTGATTTGATGAGGCAGTTCTTC. This sequence encodes CATSDLMRQFF.

V and J are TRBV5-6 and TRBJ2-1; weak D call: TRBD1 (6 bases). Germline CDR1 reads SGHDT; CDR2 reads YYEEEE. The CDR3 is made up of 13 amino acids. V lost 0 bases and J lost 8, with 9 bases in between. CDR3 sequence (DNA): TGTGCCAGCAGCTTGGCGGGACATCATGAGCAGTTCTTC. Translation: CASSLAGHHEQFF.

The V gene is TRBV12-3 or TRBV12-4, the J gene TRBJ1-4, with no clear D. This CDR3 comprises 14 residues. The V end was cut by 5 bases, the J end by 2 bases, with 9 bases between. The CDR3 DNA is TGTGCCAGCAGTCCCGCCGGGACTAATGAAAAACTGTTTTTT. Protein sequence: CASSPAGTNEKLFF.

The J gene is TRBJ2-1, the V gene TRBV30; 13 bases match TRBD2. The CDR3 extends over 15 amino acids. CDR1 is GTSNPN and CDR2 is SVGIG in the germline V gene (reference sequence). V gave up 0 bases and J gave up 10 bases; unmatched junction bases: 6. The CDR3 nucleotides are TGTGCCTGGAGTGTCCAGGGACTAGCGGGGAACGAGCAGTTCTTC. Amino acid sequence: CAWSVQGLAGNEQFF.

The chain couples TRBV12-3 or TRBV12-4 to TRBJ2-3; 11 positions match TRBD2. The CDR3 consists of 16 residues. Unmatched junction bases numbered 11, after V lost 8 bases and J lost 4 bases. CDR3 amino acids: CASVGTSGSGADTQYF. Written as DNA, the CDR3 is TGTGCCAGCGTTGGGACTAGCGGTAGTGGAGCAGATACGCAGTATTTT.

This clonotype has a single count. At one end the junction does not follow the germline gene, possibly because of a read error. V usage is TRBV7-9 and J usage is TRBJ2-1; 9 positions agree with TRBD1. Germline loops: CDR1 SEHNR, CDR2 FQNEAQ (reference sequence). The CDR3 loop spans 17 amino acids. The CDR3 loop reads CASSSMWGQGPYNKQFF. The CDR3 DNA reads as TGTGCCAGCAGCTCTATGTGGGGACAGGGCCCCTACAATAAGCAGTTCTTC. Together with reference TRBV7-9 and TRBJ2-1, the CDR3 gives the full variable domain: DTGVSQNPRHKITKRGQNVTFRCDPISEHNRLYWYRQTLGQGPEFLTYFQNEAQLEKSRLLSDRFSAERPKGSFSTLEIQRTEQGDSAMYLCASSSMWGQGPYNKQFFGPGTRLTVL.

The chain employs TRBV6-2 or TRBV6-3 and TRBJ2-6; no clear D. Germline V gene data show CDR1 as MNHEY and CDR2 as SVGEGT. The CDR3 consists of 18 residues. V lost 5 bases and J 2 bases, leaving 19 bases between the germline ends. The CDR3 DNA is TGTGCCAGCAGTGCCCCCGGCCTCGGCCTCCCTGGGGCCAACGTCCTGACTTTC. It is translated as CASSAPGLGLPGANVLTF.

The count of this clonotype is one. V is TRBV30 and J is TRBJ1-1; D gene uncertain. V was shortened by 3 bases and J by 5 bases, with 13 bases between the two germline ends. CDR1 GTSNPN and CDR2 SVGIG come from the germline V gene (reference sequence). The CDR3 totals 13 residues. The CDR3 nucleotides read TGTGCCTGGAGGAAACAACGAGAGACTGAAGCTTTCTTT. Translated: CAWRKQRETEAFF.

The rearrangement joins TRBV10-3 to TRBJ2-3, with 11 bases lining up with TRBD2. Per germline, CDR1 ENHRY and CDR2 SYGVKD. J gave up 4 bases and V 4 bases, and 7 bases lay outside the gene matches. The CDR3 sequence is 16 residues long. The CDR3 DNA reads TGTGCCATCAGTGGGCTGACTAGCGGGACGTCAGATACGCAGTATTTT. It encodes CAISGLTSGTSDTQYF.

This sequence joins TRBV4-2 and TRBJ2-1; D ambiguous. V dropped 1 base and J dropped 13 bases, with 5 bases sitting between them. Germline CDR1 and CDR2: LGHNA and YNFKEQ. The CDR3 length is 10 residues. In nucleotides, the CDR3 is TGTGCCAGCAGCCAAGGCCCTCAGTTCTTC. Translating gives CASSQGPQFF.